This is a list of T cell receptor beta chains from one sample in a study of blood T cell repertoires in COVID-19. The table came from immunoSEQ multiplex PCR; TCRdb's copy has only in-frame clones and leaves some out. The table has about 240,000 clones, around 83% seen once. The material sequenced was peripheral blood. These receptors were obtained from a man aged 30-40 years who had recovered from COVID-19. CDR3s include the opening cysteine and the closing phenylalanine or tryptophan. D genes are given only for firm matches. A row's size may be missing; if present it is once, few, many or a size class.

j_call: TRBJ2-1
d_call: .
v_call: TRBV6-5
clone_size: .
cdr3_aa: CASGVRAGREQFF
cdr3_nt: TGTGCCAGCGGGGTCAGGGCAGGCCGTGAGCAGTTCTTC

j_call: TRBJ2-3
d_call: .
v_call: TRBV5-1
clone_size: .
cdr3_aa: CASSLAGTDTQYF
cdr3_nt: TGCGCCAGCAGCTTGGCGGGGACAGATACGCAGTATTTT

j_call: TRBJ2-2
d_call: .
v_call: TRBV19
clone_size: .
cdr3_aa: CASSIPPWELFF
cdr3_nt: TGTGCCAGTAGTATACCTCCTTGGGAGCTGTTTTTT

j_call: TRBJ2-5
d_call: TRBD2
v_call: TRBV7-2
clone_size: .
cdr3_aa: CASSLYGGETQYF
cdr3_nt: TGTGCCAGCAGCCTTTACGGGGGGGAGACCCAGTACTTC

j_call: TRBJ2-1
d_call: TRBD2
v_call: TRBV10-1
clone_size: .
cdr3_aa: CASSEQAGGLGEQFF
cdr3_nt: TGCGCCAGCAGTGAACAAGCGGGGGGGCTAGGTGAGCAGTTCTTC

j_call: TRBJ2-3
d_call: TRBD2
v_call: TRBV7-3
clone_size: .
cdr3_aa: CASSSTPGGNTDTQYF
cdr3_nt: TGTGCCAGCAGCTCAACCCCGGGGGGGAACACAGATACGCAGTATTTT

j_call: TRBJ1-3
d_call: .
v_call: TRBV9
clone_size: .
cdr3_aa: CASSVGGSTIYF
cdr3_nt: TGTGCCAGCAGCGTAGGGGGCAGCACCATATATTTT

j_call: TRBJ1-5
d_call: .
v_call: TRBV2
clone_size: .
cdr3_aa: CASRYQVSNQPQHF
cdr3_nt: TGTGCCAGCAGGTACCAGGTTAGCAATCAGCCCCAGCATTTT

j_call: TRBJ2-5
d_call: TRBD2
v_call: TRBV7-3
clone_size: .
cdr3_aa: CASSFTSGAGETQYF
cdr3_nt: TGTGCCAGCAGCTTTACTAGCGGGGCGGGTGAGACCCAGTACTTC

j_call: TRBJ2-7
d_call: TRBD2
v_call: TRBV9
clone_size: .
cdr3_aa: CASSRGLAEYYEQYF
cdr3_nt: TGTGCCAGCAGCCGGGGACTAGCGGAATACTACGAGCAGTACTTC

j_call: TRBJ1-1
d_call: .
v_call: TRBV4-1
clone_size: .
cdr3_aa: CASSQDGGKGTEAFF
cdr3_nt: TGCGCCAGCAGCCAAGACGGGGGGAAAGGCACTGAAGCTTTCTTT

j_call: TRBJ2-1
d_call: .
v_call: TRBV9
clone_size: .
cdr3_aa: CASSKKVDSTYNEQFF
cdr3_nt: TGTGCCAGCAGTAAAAAGGTCGACAGTACCTACAATGAGCAGTTCTTC

j_call: TRBJ2-5
d_call: TRBD2
v_call: TRBV10-3
clone_size: .
cdr3_aa: CAIRGGGHQETQYF
cdr3_nt: TGTGCCATCCGCGGCGGGGGGCATCAAGAGACCCAGTACTTC

j_call: TRBJ2-1
d_call: TRBD1
v_call: TRBV29-1
clone_size: .
cdr3_aa: CSVVKVGQGLNEQFF
cdr3_nt: TGCAGCGTTGTCAAAGTGGGACAGGGCCTCAATGAGCAGTTCTTC

j_call: TRBJ1-1
d_call: .
v_call: TRBV27
clone_size: .
cdr3_aa: CASSFMGENTEAFF
cdr3_nt: TGTGCCAGCAGTTTCATGGGCGAGAACACTGAAGCTTTCTTT

j_call: TRBJ2-3
d_call: .
v_call: TRBV6-4
clone_size: .
cdr3_aa: CASSVTQDTDTQYF
cdr3_nt: TGTGCCAGCAGTGTCACGCAGGACACAGATACGCAGTATTTT

j_call: TRBJ2-1
d_call: .
v_call: TRBV6-4
clone_size: few
cdr3_aa: CASSDSWRSHEQFF
cdr3_nt: TGTGCCAGCAGTGACTCTTGGAGGAGTCATGAGCAGTTCTTC

j_call: TRBJ1-6
d_call: .
v_call: TRBV6-5
clone_size: .
cdr3_aa: CASRTAEGQSPLHF
cdr3_nt: TGTGCCAGCAGGACTGCGGAGGGTCAGTCACCCCTCCACTTT

j_call: TRBJ1-5
d_call: .
v_call: TRBV9
clone_size: .
cdr3_aa: CASNPDGVSNQPQHF
cdr3_nt: TGTGCCAGCAACCCAGATGGAGTTAGCAATCAGCCCCAGCATTTT

j_call: TRBJ2-3
d_call: TRBD2
v_call: TRBV7-2
clone_size: .
cdr3_aa: CASSLRLAGGPDTQYF
cdr3_nt: TGTGCCAGCAGCTTAAGGCTAGCGGGGGGGCCAGATACGCAGTATTTT

j_call: TRBJ1-1
d_call: .
v_call: TRBV11-2
clone_size: .
cdr3_aa: CASSRRQVGTEAFF
cdr3_nt: TGTGCCAGCAGCAGACGACAGGTGGGAACTGAAGCTTTCTTT

j_call: TRBJ2-2
d_call: TRBD2
v_call: TRBV11-2
clone_size: .
cdr3_aa: CASSLSPGGAGELFF
cdr3_nt: TGTGCCAGCAGCTTATCCCCGGGGGGGGCCGGGGAGCTGTTTTTT

j_call: TRBJ1-2
d_call: TRBD1
v_call: TRBV18
clone_size: .
cdr3_aa: CASSPSRTGSGYTF
cdr3_nt: TGTGCCAGCTCACCTTCGAGGACAGGGTCAGGCTACACCTTC

j_call: TRBJ2-1
d_call: TRBD2
v_call: TRBV7-8
clone_size: .
cdr3_aa: CASSSTTGGASYNEQFF
cdr3_nt: TGTGCCAGCAGCTCTACGACCGGGGGGGCTTCCTACAATGAGCAGTTCTTC

j_call: TRBJ1-1
d_call: .
v_call: TRBV15
clone_size: .
cdr3_aa: CATSRFNQGYDTEAFF
cdr3_nt: TGTGCCACCAGCAGATTCAACCAGGGTTATGACACTGAAGCTTTCTTT

j_call: TRBJ2-5
d_call: .
v_call: TRBV3-1/TRBV3-2
clone_size: .
cdr3_aa: CASSQDNQETQYF
cdr3_nt: TGTGCCAGCAGCCAAGACAACCAAGAGACCCAGTACTTC

j_call: TRBJ2-1
d_call: TRBD2
v_call: TRBV5-1
clone_size: .
cdr3_aa: CASSDGGAYNEQFF
cdr3_nt: TGCGCCAGCAGCGACGGGGGGGCTTACAATGAGCAGTTCTTC

j_call: TRBJ1-1
d_call: .
v_call: TRBV7-9
clone_size: .
cdr3_aa: CASSSRRQGNTEAFF
cdr3_nt: TGTGCCAGCAGCTCTAGACGTCAGGGGAATACTGAAGCTTTCTTT

j_call: TRBJ2-7
d_call: .
v_call: TRBV7-9
clone_size: few
cdr3_aa: CASSYQGGEQYF
cdr3_nt: TGTGCCAGCAGCTACCAGGGCGGCGAGCAGTACTTC

j_call: TRBJ1-2
d_call: .
v_call: TRBV29-1
clone_size: .
cdr3_aa: CSVESGGGGYTF
cdr3_nt: TGCAGCGTTGAATCGGGGGGCGGTGGCTACACCTTC

j_call: TRBJ1-1
d_call: .
v_call: TRBV19
clone_size: few
cdr3_aa: CASSPPRASQAFF
cdr3_nt: TGTGCCAGTAGTCCTCCGAGAGCGAGCCAAGCTTTCTTT

j_call: TRBJ1-1
d_call: .
v_call: TRBV6-5
clone_size: .
cdr3_aa: CASSYRGPNTEAFF
cdr3_nt: TGTGCCAGCAGTTACAGGGGCCCTAACACTGAAGCTTTCTTT

j_call: TRBJ2-2
d_call: TRBD2
v_call: TRBV23-1
clone_size: .
cdr3_aa: CASSQSGGGRLGGTGELFF
cdr3_nt: TGCGCCAGCAGTCAATCCGGCGGGGGGCGCCTAGGTGGCACCGGGGAGCTGTTTTTT

j_call: TRBJ1-1
d_call: .
v_call: TRBV5-6
clone_size: .
cdr3_aa: CASSLWGREAFF
cdr3_nt: TGTGCCAGCAGCTTGTGGGGGCGTGAAGCTTTCTTT

j_call: TRBJ2-3
d_call: TRBD1
v_call: TRBV9
clone_size: .
cdr3_aa: CASSFGTAPDTQYF
cdr3_nt: TGTGCCAGCAGCTTCGGGACAGCCCCAGATACGCAGTATTTT

j_call: TRBJ1-4
d_call: TRBD1
v_call: TRBV27
clone_size: .
cdr3_aa: CASSLFIGTGGGKLFF
cdr3_nt: TGTGCCAGCAGTTTATTTATCGGGACAGGGGGTGGTAAACTGTTTTTT

j_call: TRBJ2-4
d_call: .
v_call: TRBV6-6
clone_size: once
cdr3_aa: CASSTQGDIQYF
cdr3_nt: TGTGCCAGCAGTACACAGGGTGACATTCAGTACTTC

j_call: TRBJ2-5
d_call: .
v_call: TRBV19
clone_size: .
cdr3_aa: CASSKSAAQETQYF
cdr3_nt: TGTGCCAGTAGTAAGTCCGCGGCCCAAGAGACCCAGTACTTC

j_call: TRBJ2-5
d_call: TRBD2
v_call: TRBV29-1
clone_size: many
cdr3_aa: CSVAAAGAQQETQYF
cdr3_nt: TGCAGCGTGGCCGCAGCGGGGGCCCAACAAGAGACCCAGTACTTC

j_call: TRBJ2-1
d_call: .
v_call: TRBV7-3
clone_size: .
cdr3_aa: CASSPLSSYNEQFF
cdr3_nt: TGTGCCAGCAGTCCTCTCAGCTCCTACAATGAGCAGTTCTTC

j_call: TRBJ1-1
d_call: .
v_call: TRBV9
clone_size: .
cdr3_aa: CASSLVGGNTEAFF
cdr3_nt: TGTGCCAGCAGCCTCGTAGGAGGGAACACTGAAGCTTTCTTT

j_call: TRBJ1-2
d_call: .
v_call: TRBV5-1
clone_size: many
cdr3_aa: CASNPARGGYGYTF
cdr3_nt: TGCGCCAGCAACCCCGCCCGGGGGGGCTATGGCTACACCTTC

j_call: TRBJ2-3
d_call: TRBD2
v_call: TRBV12-5
clone_size: .
cdr3_aa: CASGLVLGPPRTSGGTTVGQYF
cdr3_nt: TGTGCTAGTGGTTTGGTACTAGGACCACCCCGGACTAGCGGGGGGACCACGGTGGGTCAGTATTTT

j_call: TRBJ2-3
d_call: .
v_call: TRBV7-6
clone_size: .
cdr3_aa: CASSLGNTRGDTQYF
cdr3_nt: TGTGCCAGCAGCTTAGGGAACACCAGGGGAGATACGCAGTATTTT

j_call: TRBJ1-6
d_call: .
v_call: TRBV6-1
clone_size: .
cdr3_aa: CASSEDASLHF
cdr3_nt: TGTGCCAGCAGTGAAGACGCGTCCCTCCACTTT

j_call: TRBJ1-5
d_call: TRBD1
v_call: TRBV10-3
clone_size: .
cdr3_aa: CAISEGQGVQPQHF
cdr3_nt: TGTGCCATCAGTGAGGGACAGGGGGTTCAGCCCCAGCATTTT

j_call: TRBJ2-1
d_call: .
v_call: TRBV10-2
clone_size: .
cdr3_aa: CASRQGGSSYNEQFF
cdr3_nt: TGCGCCAGCAGACAGGGGGGGAGCTCCTACAATGAGCAGTTCTTC

j_call: TRBJ1-4
d_call: .
v_call: TRBV9
clone_size: .
cdr3_aa: CASSVASGGPTNEKLFF
cdr3_nt: TGTGCCAGCAGCGTAGCTTCTGGAGGACCGACTAATGAAAAACTGTTTTTT

j_call: TRBJ1-5
d_call: .
v_call: TRBV4-1
clone_size: .
cdr3_aa: CASSQVQGSYQPQHF
cdr3_nt: TGCGCCAGCAGCCAAGTCCAGGGTAGCTATCAGCCCCAGCATTTT

j_call: TRBJ2-5
d_call: .
v_call: TRBV18
clone_size: .
cdr3_aa: CASSPPPGRETQYF
cdr3_nt: TGTGCCAGCTCACCCCCTCCGGGGAGAGAGACCCAGTACTTC

j_call: TRBJ2-3
d_call: TRBD2
v_call: TRBV3-1/TRBV3-2
clone_size: .
cdr3_aa: CASSQDRGEPTDTQYF
cdr3_nt: TGTGCTAGCAGCCAAGATCGGGGGGAGCCCACAGATACGCAGTATTTT

j_call: TRBJ1-6
d_call: TRBD1
v_call: TRBV5-1
clone_size: .
cdr3_aa: CASRDIRDSKSSYNSPLHF
cdr3_nt: TGCGCCAGCAGGGACATCAGGGACAGTAAAAGCTCCTATAATTCACCCCTCCACTTT

j_call: TRBJ2-1
d_call: TRBD1
v_call: TRBV11-2
clone_size: .
cdr3_aa: CASSLDRGQNEQFF
cdr3_nt: TGTGCCAGCAGCTTAGACAGGGGGCAGAATGAGCAGTTCTTC